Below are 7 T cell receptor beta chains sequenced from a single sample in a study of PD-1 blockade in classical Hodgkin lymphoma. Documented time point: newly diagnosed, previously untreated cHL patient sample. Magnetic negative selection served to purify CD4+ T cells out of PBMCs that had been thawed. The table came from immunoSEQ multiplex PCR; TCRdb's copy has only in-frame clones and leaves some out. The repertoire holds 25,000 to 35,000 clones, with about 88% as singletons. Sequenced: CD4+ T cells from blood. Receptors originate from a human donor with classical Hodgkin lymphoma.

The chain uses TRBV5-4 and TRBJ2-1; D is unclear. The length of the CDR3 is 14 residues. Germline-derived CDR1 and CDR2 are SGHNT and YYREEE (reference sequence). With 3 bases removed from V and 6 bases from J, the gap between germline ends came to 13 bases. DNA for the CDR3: TGTGCCAGCAGCTCCCCAATTTCGGGCAATGAGCAGTTCTTC. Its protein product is CASSSPISGNEQFF.

CDR3 amino acids: CASTLLRPSNHGELFF. In DNA form, the CDR3 reads TGTGCCAGCACTCTATTAAGGCCTAGCAACCACGGGGAGCTGTTTTTT. The V call is TRBV2, the J call TRBJ2-2, with a tentative D call TRBD2 (5 bases). V was clipped by 7 bases and J by 7 bases, with 22 bases between them. This CDR3 is 16 amino acids long. Germline CDR1 and CDR2: SNHLY and FYNNEI.

The DNA for the CDR3 is TGTGCCAGTAGTAGGAAGGGTTGGTACGAGCAGTACTTC. It encodes CASSRKGWYEQYF. This chain joins TRBV19 and TRBJ2-7; D is ambiguous. The CDR3 covers 13 residues. V was shortened by 4 bases and J by 4 bases, with 11 bases between the two germline ends. Germline CDR1 LNHDA, CDR2 SQIVND (reference sequence).

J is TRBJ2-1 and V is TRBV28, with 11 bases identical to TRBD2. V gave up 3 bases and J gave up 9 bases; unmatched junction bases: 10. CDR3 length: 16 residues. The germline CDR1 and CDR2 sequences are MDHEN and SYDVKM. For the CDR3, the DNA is TGTGCCAGCAGTTTTCCCGGGACTAGCGGAGGGGGTGAGCAGTTCTTC. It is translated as CASSFPGTSGGGEQFF.

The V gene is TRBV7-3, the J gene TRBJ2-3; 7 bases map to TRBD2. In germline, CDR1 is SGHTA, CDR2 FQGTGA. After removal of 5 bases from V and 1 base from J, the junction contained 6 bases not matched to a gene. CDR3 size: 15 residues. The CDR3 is CASSPGGSGTDTQYF. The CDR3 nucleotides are TGTGCCAGCAGCCCGGGGGGTAGCGGCACAGATACGCAGTATTTT.

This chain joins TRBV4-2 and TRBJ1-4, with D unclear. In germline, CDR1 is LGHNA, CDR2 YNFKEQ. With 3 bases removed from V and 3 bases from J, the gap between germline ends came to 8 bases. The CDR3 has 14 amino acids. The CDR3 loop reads CASSQGRANEKLFF. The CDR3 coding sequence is TGTGCCAGCAGCCAGGGGAGGGCTAATGAAAAACTGTTTTTT.

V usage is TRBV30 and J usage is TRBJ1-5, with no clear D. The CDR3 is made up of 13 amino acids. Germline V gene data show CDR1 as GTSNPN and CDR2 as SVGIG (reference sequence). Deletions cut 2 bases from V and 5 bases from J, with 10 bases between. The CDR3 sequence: CAWSSREDQPQHF. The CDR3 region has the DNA TGTGCCTGGAGTTCACGGGAGGATCAGCCCCAGCATTTT.